This T cell receptor (beta chain) was profiled in a study of blood T cell repertoires in COVID-19. Study information: Acute-phase and convalescent COVID-19 samples originated in the United States, Italy and Spain.

The sample holds a few counts of this clone. Germline CDR1 reads SGDLS; CDR2 reads YYNGEE. V dropped 2 bases and J dropped 0; count of bases not matched to a gene: 10. The length of the CDR3 is 17 residues. The recovered donors of Cohort 3 showed two negative PCRs, clearance, or symptom resolution. Under the authors' procedure: Reference gene primer amplification in the assay estimated nucleated cell counts. TCRdb keeps only in-frame clones here, not all; method: immunoSEQ multiplex PCR. Clone size and V and J calls were adopted from that table, with D and trimming inferred from the DNA. The repertoire has 330,000 or so clones, roughly 87% of them found once; the top ten carry around 3%.

The rearrangement links TRBV9 to TRBJ1-1; 7 bases line up with TRBD1. This clonotype originated in a woman aged 25 to 45 who had recovered from COVID-19. Sample: PBMCs or T cells enriched from blood (not recorded which). CDR3: CASSVGPTTGLNTEAFF. As DNA, the CDR3 is TGTGCCAGCAGCGTGGGACCCACGACAGGGCTGAACACTGAAGCTTTCTTT.